This T cell receptor (beta chain) is drawn from a study of graft-versus-host responses after intestinal transplantation. Study-wide context: Grafts that recipients had were multivisceral, liver-intestinal, or isolated intestinal transplants. Every transplant recipient was induced with anti-thymocyte globulin, then maintained on tacrolimus and steroids for about 3 years.

Study outcomes and limitations: GvH clonotypes were identified within recipient marrow, with a subset emerging first in ileum or blood. Early post-transplant HvG declines showed an association with peak circulating GvH clone levels.

On this clone itself: Its target is not known.

Only in-frame clones appear in the TCRdb table, and some are missing; sequencing was by immunoSEQ multiplex PCR. Of under 45,000 clones listed, over 85% are singletons. The receptor was isolated from a human patient who received an intestinal transplant, so some T cells may come from the graft donor. The material was PBMCs, obtained 700 to 850 days after intestinal transplantation.

This CDR3 reads CAWTPPDSASTDTQYF. The DNA for the CDR3 is TGTGCCTGGACTCCGCCTGACAGTGCTAGCACAGATACGCAGTATTTT. This rearrangement joins TRBV30 to TRBJ2-3, with D perhaps matching TRBD1 (5 bases). Per the germline V gene, CDR1 is GTSNPN and CDR2 is SVGIG (reference sequence). The CDR3 is made up of 16 amino acids. The V end lost 4 bases, the J end lost 0 bases, and 17 bases lay between the germline ends.